This T cell receptor (beta chain) was captured in a study of T-cell memory formation after mild COVID-19. This clonotype was observed a few times. From the 5' RACE reads, TCRdb called clonotypes with MiXCR, one entry per CDR3 protein. Among hundreds of thousands of distinct CDR3 sequences, around 28% were seen once, and the ten largest hold around an eighth. V was shortened by 2 bases and J by 4 bases, with 15 bases between the two germline ends. In germline, CDR1 is MNHNY, CDR2 SVGAGI (reference sequence). The CDR3 totals 16 residues. This receptor was obtained from an adult woman who had mild COVID-19 (a few samples of this study predate the infection). Cell type and time point are not known. The sequencing input was PBMCs or a T cell subset sorted from them (not recorded which). This chain uses TRBV6-6 with TRBJ2-1; D is perhaps TRBD1 or TRBD2 (5 bases each). The CDR3 sequence is CASSYVNTGLYNEQFF. CDR3 nucleotides: TGTGCCAGCAGTTACGTCAACACAGGACTTTACAATGAGCAGTTCTTC.